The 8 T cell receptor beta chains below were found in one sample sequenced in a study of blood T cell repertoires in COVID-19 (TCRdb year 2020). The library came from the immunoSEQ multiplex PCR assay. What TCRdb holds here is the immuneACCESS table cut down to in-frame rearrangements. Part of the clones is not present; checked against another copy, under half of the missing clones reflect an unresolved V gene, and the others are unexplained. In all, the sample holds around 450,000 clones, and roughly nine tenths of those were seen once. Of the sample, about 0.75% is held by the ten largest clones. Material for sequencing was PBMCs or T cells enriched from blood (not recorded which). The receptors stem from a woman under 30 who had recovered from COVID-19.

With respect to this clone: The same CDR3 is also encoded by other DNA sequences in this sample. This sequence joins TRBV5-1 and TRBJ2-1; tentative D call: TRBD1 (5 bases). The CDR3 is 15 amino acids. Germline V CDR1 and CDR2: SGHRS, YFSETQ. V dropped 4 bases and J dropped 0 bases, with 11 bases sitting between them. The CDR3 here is CASSLGQSSYNEQFF. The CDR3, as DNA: TGCGCCAGCAGCCTCGGACAAAGCTCCTACAATGAGCAGTTCTTC.

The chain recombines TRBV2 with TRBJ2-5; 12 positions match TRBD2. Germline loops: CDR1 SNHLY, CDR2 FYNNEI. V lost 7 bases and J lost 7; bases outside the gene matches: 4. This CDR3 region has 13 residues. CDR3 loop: CASTTSGGRTQYF. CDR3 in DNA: TGTGCCAGCACGACTAGCGGGGGTAGGACCCAGTACTTC.

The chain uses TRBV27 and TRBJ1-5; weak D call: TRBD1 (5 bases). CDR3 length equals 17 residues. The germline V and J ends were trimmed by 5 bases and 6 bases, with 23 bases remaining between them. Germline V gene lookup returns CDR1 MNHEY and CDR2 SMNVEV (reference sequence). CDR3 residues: CASSTGIDGSMGQPQHF. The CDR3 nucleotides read TGTGCCAGCAGTACAGGCATAGATGGGTCAATGGGTCAGCCCCAGCATTTT.

The CDR3 loop reads CASSPGLGKLFF. CDR3 DNA: TGTGCCAGCAGTCCCGGACTGGGAAAACTGTTTTTT. The V gene is TRBV2, the J gene TRBJ1-4; no definite D call. This CDR3 region has 12 residues. Trimming shortened V by 5 bases and J by 10 bases, and 11 bases separated the two germline ends. Germline lookup yields CDR1 SNHLY and CDR2 FYNNEI.

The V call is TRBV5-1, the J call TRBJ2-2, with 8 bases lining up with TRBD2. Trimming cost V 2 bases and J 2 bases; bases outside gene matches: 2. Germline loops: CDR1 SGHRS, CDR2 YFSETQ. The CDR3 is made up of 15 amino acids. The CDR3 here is CASSFAGGNTGELFF. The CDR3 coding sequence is TGCGCCAGCAGCTTCGCGGGGGGCAACACCGGGGAGCTGTTTTTT. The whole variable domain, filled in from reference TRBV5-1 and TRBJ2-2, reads KAGVTQTPRYLIKTRGQQVTLSCSPISGHRSVSWYQQTPGQGLQFLFEYFSETQRNKGNFPGRFSGRQFSNSRSEMNVSTLELGDSALYLCASSFAGGNTGELFFGEGSRLTVL.

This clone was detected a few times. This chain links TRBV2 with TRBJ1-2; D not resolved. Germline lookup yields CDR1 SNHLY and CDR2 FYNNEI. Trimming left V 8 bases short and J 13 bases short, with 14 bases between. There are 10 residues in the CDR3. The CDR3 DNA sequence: TGTGCCAGCGGGCGGGTGGTTGGCACCTTC. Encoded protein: CASGRVVGTF.

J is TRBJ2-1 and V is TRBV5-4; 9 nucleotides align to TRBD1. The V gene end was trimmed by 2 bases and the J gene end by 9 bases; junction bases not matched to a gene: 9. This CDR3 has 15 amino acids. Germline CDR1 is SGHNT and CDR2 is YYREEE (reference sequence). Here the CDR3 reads CASSFGTGSNGEQFF. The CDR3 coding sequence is TGTGCCAGCAGCTTCGGGACAGGGTCTAACGGTGAGCAGTTCTTC. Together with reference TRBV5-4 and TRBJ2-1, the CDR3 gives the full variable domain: ETGVTQSPTHLIKTRGQQVTLRCSSQSGHNTVSWYQQALGQGPQFIFQYYREEENGRGNFPPRFSGLQFPNYSSELNVNALELDDSALYLCASSFGTGSNGEQFFGPGTRLTVL.

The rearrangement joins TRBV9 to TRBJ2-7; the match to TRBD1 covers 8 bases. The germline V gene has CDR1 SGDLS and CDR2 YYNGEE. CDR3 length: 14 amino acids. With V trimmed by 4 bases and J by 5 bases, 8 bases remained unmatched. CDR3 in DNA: TGTGCCAGCAGCCCACGGACAGGGAAGGACGAGCAGTACTTC. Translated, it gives CASSPRTGKDEQYF.